One and the same sample provided the 21 T cell receptor beta chains below, sequenced in a study of blood T cell repertoires in COVID-19. Sequencing was performed with immunoSEQ multiplex PCR; in TCRdb, only in-frame clones are kept and a portion is missing. Found here are about 150,000 clones, about nine tenths of them singletons; the top ten hold roughly 5%. Sequences were obtained from peripheral blood. The origin of the receptors is a man younger than 30 with COVID-19, enrolled during active disease.

V gene TRBV11-1 combines with J gene TRBJ2-7; 11 nucleotides match TRBD1. The CDR3 is 15 residues long. CDR1 SGHAT and CDR2 FQDESV come from the germline V gene (reference sequence). After removal of 4 bases from V and 2 bases from J, the junction contained 4 bases not matched to a gene. The CDR3 here is CASSWGGQGAYEQYF. The DNA for the CDR3 is TGTGCCAGCAGCTGGGGGGGACAGGGGGCCTACGAGCAGTACTTC.

Remarks on this clone: The sample carries other DNA sequences with the same CDR3. The chain recombines TRBV2 with TRBJ1-2; TRBD1 matches 8 bases. Germline V gene sequence: CDR1 SNHLY, CDR2 FYNNEI. The junction had 3 bases not matched to a gene; V was cut back by 4 bases and J by 2 bases. CDR3 length: 14 residues. CDR3 in DNA: TGTGCCAGCAGTGGCGGACAGGGAAACTATGGCTACACCTTC. Translation gives CASSGGQGNYGYTF. Full variable domain (remainder filled in from reference TRBV2 and TRBJ1-2): EPEVTQTPSHQVTQMGQEVILRCVPISNHLYFYWYRQILGQKVEFLVSFYNNEISEKSEIFDDQFSVERPDGSNFTLKIRSTKLEDSAMYFCASSGGQGNYGYTFGSGTRLTVV.

This clone was picked up one time. The rearrangement uses TRBV30 and TRBJ1-2; D perhaps matches TRBD1 (6 bases). The CDR3 extends over 12 amino acids. The V gene's germline CDR1 is GTSNPN and CDR2 SVGIG (reference sequence). Trimming removed 1 base at V and 6 bases at J, with 9 bases between. The CDR3 loop is CAWSGQGNGYTF. CDR3 bases: TGTGCCTGGAGTGGGCAGGGGAATGGCTACACCTTC.

The chain's CDR3 is CATTPGLPIANEQFF. CDR3 bases: TGTGCCACCACCCCGGGACTCCCTATAGCCAATGAGCAGTTCTTC. This chain links TRBV15 with TRBJ2-1, with D possibly matching TRBD2 (6 bases). Trimming took off 7 bases at V and 6 bases at J, with 19 bases between the two ends. Per germline, CDR1 LNHNV and CDR2 YYDKDF (reference sequence). CDR3 length: 15 residues.

The chain carries TRBV9 and TRBJ2-1; D is possibly TRBD1 (6 bases). CDR1 SGDLS and CDR2 YYNGEE come from the germline V gene. This CDR3 is 14 amino acids long. V was pared by 0 bases and J by 3 bases, with 7 bases between. The CDR3 sequence: CASSVEGDYNEQFF. The DNA for the CDR3 is TGTGCCAGCAGCGTAGAGGGGGACTACAATGAGCAGTTCTTC.

The rearrangement uses TRBV28 and TRBJ2-1; 11 positions agree with TRBD2. The CDR3 covers 17 residues. The V and J ends lost 6 bases and 8 bases, in that order; junction bases with no gene match: 15. CDR1 MDHEN and CDR2 SYDVKM come from the germline V gene. CDR3 amino acids: CASSPVLLAGVWDEQFF. CDR3 DNA: TGTGCCAGCAGCCCCGTCCTACTAGCGGGAGTATGGGATGAGCAGTTCTTC.

The chain couples TRBV4-3 to TRBJ2-7; a weak D match, TRBD1 (5 bases). Trimming cost V 0 bases and J 2 bases, with 8 bases left between them. Germline V CDR1 and CDR2: LGHNA, YSLEER. This CDR3 is built from 14 residues. CDR3 sequence reads: CASSQDTGTYEQYF. The CDR3 bases are TGCGCCAGCAGCCAAGATACAGGAACCTACGAGCAGTACTTC.

The chain links TRBV24-1 to TRBJ2-2; 9 bases agree with TRBD1. The germline gives CDR1 KGHDR, CDR2 SFDVKD. V was pared by 7 bases and J by 4 bases, with 3 bases of the junction left unmatched. This CDR3 comprises 14 residues. The CDR3 is CATRGQGGTGELFF. The CDR3 DNA reads TGTGCCACCAGGGGACAGGGAGGCACCGGGGAGCTGTTTTTT.

The V call is TRBV11-2, the J call TRBJ2-1; D remains unclear. CDR3 length: 14 residues. Deletions cut 5 bases from V and 3 bases from J, with 11 bases between. Per the germline V gene, CDR1 is SGHAT and CDR2 is FQNNGV. The CDR3 nucleotides are TGTGCCAGCAGCCAGCTGGGCTACTACAATGAGCAGTTCTTC. It encodes CASSQLGYYNEQFF.

The genes are TRBV3-1 (or the pseudogene TRBV3-2) and TRBJ1-6, with a weak D call TRBD1 (6 bases). Germline CDR1 and CDR2: LGHDT and YNNKEL (reference sequence). This CDR3 is built from 14 residues. Trimming shortened V by 8 bases and J by 10 bases, and 18 bases separated the two germline ends. The CDR3 loop reads CASANSGEGSPLHF. The CDR3 DNA is TGTGCCAGCGCAAATTCAGGGGAGGGATCACCCCTCCACTTT.

The chain couples TRBV27 to TRBJ2-7, with 8 positions matching TRBD2. The CDR3 consists of 16 residues. V shed 5 bases and J 2 bases; nucleotides not matched to a gene: 11. Germline V lookup: CDR1 MNHEY, CDR2 SMNVEV (reference sequence). CDR3 DNA: TGTGCCAGCAGTCCGTCAGCGGGAGAGGTCCCCTACGAGCAGTACTTC. This translates into CASSPSAGEVPYEQYF.

In regard to this clone: One end of the junction fails to match germline, which may point to a read error. The CDR3 here is CASSLSQEKLLF. CDR3 DNA: TGTGCCAGCAGCTTATCCCAAGAAAAACTGCTTTTT. The chain links TRBV7-9 to TRBJ1-4; no firm D call. CDR3 length: 12 residues. CDR1 and CDR2 (germline): SEHNR, FQNEAQ (reference sequence).

V usage is TRBV11-1 and J usage is TRBJ2-1, with TRBD1 matching 10 bases. The germline CDR1 and CDR2 sequences are SGHAT and FQDESV (reference sequence). The CDR3 loop spans 16 amino acids. V was pared by 5 bases and J by 5 bases, with 9 bases of the junction left unmatched. The CDR3 region is CASSPRTGGRHNEQFF. The DNA of the CDR3 is TGTGCCAGCAGCCCAAGGACAGGGGGTCGCCACAATGAGCAGTTCTTC.

The genes are TRBV6-5 and TRBJ1-1; D gene ambiguous. The CDR3 consists of 14 residues. Trimming took 0 bases from V and 0 from J, leaving 5 bases between them. CDR1 is MNHEY, CDR2 SVGAGI, per germline. CDR3 nucleotides: TGTGCCAGCAGTTACTCGAGAGTGAACACTGAAGCTTTCTTT. This translates into CASSYSRVNTEAFF.

The gene calls are TRBV30 and TRBJ1-2, with 8 bases identical to TRBD1. V lost 1 base to trimming and J lost 3 bases; unmatched junction nucleotides: 4. Germline lookup yields CDR1 GTSNPN and CDR2 SVGIG (reference sequence). This CDR3 has 14 amino acids. CDR3 DNA sequence: TGTGCCTGGAGTGCCGGACAGGGTGACTATGGCTACACCTTC. Translated: CAWSAGQGDYGYTF.

This chain uses TRBV15 with TRBJ1-5; maybe TRBD1 (6 bases). The V gene lost 0 bases and the J gene lost 4 bases, with 10 bases spanning the gap. Germline lookup yields CDR1 LNHNV and CDR2 YYDKDF (reference sequence). This CDR3 spans 15 amino acids. DNA for the CDR3: TGTGCCACCAGCAGAGATCCAGGGGTTAATCAGCCCCAGCATTTT. Amino acids: CATSRDPGVNQPQHF.

There are a few counts of this clone. V and J are TRBV4-2 and TRBJ2-1; possibly TRBD2 for D (6 bases). V lost 4 bases and J lost 4, with 20 bases in between. In germline, CDR1 is LGHNA, CDR2 YNFKEQ. The CDR3 contains 17 residues. The CDR3 region is CASSRSAGLQQYNEQFF. CDR3 bases: TGTGCCAGCAGCCGGTCCGCGGGACTCCAGCAATACAATGAGCAGTTCTTC.

The chain is built from TRBV28 and TRBJ1-1, with D maybe TRBD1 (6 bases). The germline V gene encodes CDR1 MDHEN and CDR2 SYDVKM. The CDR3 sequence is 15 residues long. CDR3 in amino acids: CLGEGDGQPNTEAFF. Written as DNA, the CDR3 is TGTCTCGGGGAGGGGGATGGACAGCCGAACACTGAAGCTTTCTTT.

This chain connects TRBV9 to TRBJ1-2; unclear D gene. The ends were cut back, 4 bases at V and 5 bases at J, with 12 bases in the middle. Germline loops: CDR1 SGDLS, CDR2 YYNGEE. The CDR3 sequence is 13 residues long. The DNA of the CDR3 is TGTGCCAGCAGCTCAGATCAGCGGTATGGCTACACCTTC. It codes for CASSSDQRYGYTF.

This sequence joins TRBV7-3 and TRBJ2-3; possible D gene TRBD2, 6 bases. Trimming pared 2 bases from V and 1 base from J, leaving 10 bases between. CDR3 length: 15 residues. Germline V gene lookup returns CDR1 SGHTA and CDR2 FQGTGA. The CDR3 bases are TGTGCCAGCAGCTTAGTGGCTAGCGGCACAGATACGCAGTATTTT. This sequence encodes CASSLVASGTDTQYF.

The rearrangement uses TRBV2 and TRBJ2-7; no clear D gene. V dropped 6 bases and J dropped 1 base, with 10 bases sitting between them. The germline V gene has CDR1 SNHLY and CDR2 FYNNEI. The CDR3 sequence is 13 residues long. The CDR3 here is CASSTLRSYEQYF. DNA of the CDR3: TGTGCCAGCAGCACCCTACGTTCCTACGAGCAGTACTTC.